Below are 26 T cell receptor beta chains sequenced from a single sample in a study of chronic HIV infection and antiretroviral therapy. MiXCR was run by TCRdb on the 5' RACE reads, yielding one entry per CDR3 protein. The data contain about 48,000 distinct CDR3 sequences, 15% to 20% of them singletons. Material: peripheral blood. All receptors come from an adult who had HIV and had not received antiretroviral therapy, or was an uninfected healthy control (not recorded which).

The sample holds a few counts of this clonotype. This sequence joins TRBV20-1 and TRBJ2-7; D might be TRBD1 (6 bases). The CDR3 is made up of 16 amino acids. The V and J ends lost 6 bases and 7 bases respectively, with 28 bases between them. Germline V lookup: CDR1 DFQATT, CDR2 SNEGSKA (reference sequence). The CDR3, as DNA: TGCAGTGCCGCCCCTATGGGCCCTACAGGGCAGGGGGAGCAGTACTTC. Translation gives CSAAPMGPTGQGEQYF.

This sequence joins TRBV28 and TRBJ2-4, with D uncertain. V lost 4 bases to trimming and J lost 3 bases, with 4 bases between them. The CDR3 runs to 12 residues. CDR1 is MDHEN and CDR2 is SYDVKM in the germline V gene. The CDR3 loop is CASSSGKNIQYF. The CDR3 DNA follows: TGTGCCAGCAGTTCTGGCAAAAACATTCAGTACTTC.

The gene calls are TRBV6-1 and TRBJ2-6; TRBD1 matches at 8 bases. The CDR3 has 17 amino acids. Germline V gene lookup returns CDR1 MNHNS and CDR2 SASEGT. V was clipped by 7 bases and J by 0 bases; unmatched bases: 8. CDR3 residues: CASTRDRRSSGANVLTF. For the CDR3, the DNA is TGTGCCAGCACCAGGGACAGGCGAAGCTCTGGGGCCAACGTCCTGACTTTC.

The chain has TRBV29-1 and TRBJ2-2; no definite D call. CDR1 and CDR2 (germline): SQVTM, ANQGSEA. V dropped 1 base and J dropped 1 base, with 7 bases sitting between them. CDR3 size: 14 residues. CDR3 protein: CSVEVRRNTGELFF. The CDR3 DNA reads as TGCAGCGTTGAAGTTCGCAGGAACACCGGGGAGCTGTTTTTT.

A few counts support this clonotype. This chain links TRBV30 with TRBJ2-1; D is uncertain. CDR3 length equals 11 residues. Trimming took off 1 base at V and 8 bases at J, with 6 bases between the two ends. Germline-derived CDR1 and CDR2 are GTSNPN and SVGIG (reference sequence). As DNA, the CDR3 is TGTGCCTGGAGTGAGGGCCATGAGCAGTTCTTC. This gives the protein CAWSEGHEQFF.

The rearrangement links TRBV20-1 to TRBJ2-3; 11 bases are a match to TRBD2. V shed 6 bases and J 3 bases; nucleotides not matched to a gene: 17. CDR1 is DFQATT, CDR2 SNEGSKA, per germline (reference sequence). This CDR3 comprises 18 residues. The CDR3 DNA reads as TGCAGTGCAGACCACGGGACTAGCGGAAACTTACGGACAGATACGCAGTATTTT. Its protein product is CSADHGTSGNLRTDTQYF.

This clonotype was counted only a few times. This sequence joins TRBV20-1 and TRBJ1-3; perhaps TRBD1 as D (5 bases). From germline, CDR1 is DFQATT and CDR2 SNEGSKA (reference sequence). Deletions cut 5 bases from V and 6 bases from J, with 14 bases between. The CDR3 runs to 13 residues. CDR3 residues: CSARPTVLNTIYF. CDR3 DNA: TGCAGTGCTCGCCCGACAGTTTTAAACACCATATATTTT.

The V call is TRBV28, the J call TRBJ2-7; a weak D match, TRBD1 (5 bases). Germline CDR1 and CDR2: MDHEN and SYDVKM. V lost 7 bases to trimming and J lost 13 bases, with 20 bases between them. The CDR3 runs to 12 residues. As DNA, the CDR3 is TGTGCCAGCAAGGACGACAGATCTGAGCGCTACTTC. It specifies CASKDDRSERYF.

The chain carries TRBV27 and TRBJ1-2; TRBD1 aligns across 12 bases. The V and J ends lost 2 bases and 8 bases, in that order; junction bases with no gene match: 3. Looked up from germline, CDR1 is MNHEY and CDR2 is SMNVEV (reference sequence). The CDR3 length is 14 residues. The CDR3 nucleotides read TGTGCCAGCAGTTTAGGCGGGACAGGGGGCGGCTACACCTTC. It yields the protein CASSLGGTGGGYTF.

The chain employs TRBV28 and TRBJ1-4, with TRBD1 matching over 9 bases. Germline assignment: CDR1 MDHEN and CDR2 SYDVKM. The J segment lost 11 bases and the V segment lost 2 bases, leaving 3 bases of the junction unmatched. This CDR3 spans 13 amino acids. Here the CDR3 DNA reads TGTGCCAGCAGTTTAACCGACAGGGGGAAACTGTTTTTT. Its protein product is CASSLTDRGKLFF.

This clonotype was counted once. The chain employs TRBV7-9 and TRBJ2-1; D not certain. The germline V gene encodes CDR1 SEHNR and CDR2 FQNEAQ (reference sequence). This CDR3 has 13 residues. V was shortened by 5 bases and J by 4 bases, with 9 bases between the two germline ends. The chain's CDR3 is CASSTVSYNEQFF. The CDR3 DNA sequence: TGTGCCAGCAGCACCGTTAGTTACAATGAGCAGTTCTTC. The full variable domain, completed using reference TRBV7-9 and TRBJ2-1, is DTGVSQNPRHKITKRGQNVTFRCDPISEHNRLYWYRQTLGQGPEFLTYFQNEAQLEKSRLLSDRFSAERPKGSFSTLEIQRTEQGDSAMYLCASSTVSYNEQFFGPGTRLTVL.

The sample holds a few counts of this clonotype. This rearrangement joins TRBV12-3 or TRBV12-4 to TRBJ2-7; tentatively, D is TRBD1 (5 bases). The CDR3 extends over 14 amino acids. V gave up 1 base and J gave up 2 bases, with 9 bases separating them. This CDR3 is CASSLEAGTYEQYF. The CDR3 DNA reads as TGTGCCAGCAGTTTAGAGGCAGGGACCTACGAGCAGTACTTC.

Here the CDR3 DNA reads TGTGCCAGCAGTTCCGACAGGGGGGGCGCCTACGAGCAGTACTTC. Its translation: CASSSDRGGAYEQYF. The chain employs TRBV28 and TRBJ2-7, with 9 bases matching TRBD1. The length of the CDR3 is 15 residues. The V and J ends lost 4 bases and 2 bases, in that order; junction bases with no gene match: 6. Germline-derived CDR1 and CDR2 are MDHEN and SYDVKM.

A few counts support this clonotype. The chain joins TRBV9 to TRBJ2-5, with D maybe TRBD1 (5 bases). The V gene lost 2 bases and the J gene lost 2 bases, with 13 bases spanning the gap. The CDR3 is made up of 15 amino acids. Germline CDR1 reads SGDLS; CDR2 reads YYNGEE. CDR3 protein: CASSVGLARQETQYF. The CDR3 nucleotides read TGTGCCAGCAGCGTGGGGCTCGCACGTCAAGAGACCCAGTACTTC.

This chain uses TRBV28 with TRBJ2-1, with TRBD2 matching 8 bases. The CDR3 extends over 16 amino acids. V gave up 5 bases and J gave up 0 bases; unmatched junction bases: 6. Per germline, CDR1 MDHEN and CDR2 SYDVKM. The CDR3 bases are TGTGCCAGCAGTCCTATAGCGGGGTCCTCCTACAATGAGCAGTTCTTC. This gives the protein CASSPIAGSSYNEQFF.

Only a few counts were recorded for this clonotype. This chain links TRBV6-2 or TRBV6-3 with TRBJ1-4; D unclear. Looked up from germline, CDR1 is MNHEY and CDR2 is SVGEGT. Trimming took off 6 bases at V and 0 bases at J, with 11 bases between the two ends. The CDR3 has 15 amino acids. This CDR3 reads CASSFRQATNEKLFF. As DNA, the CDR3 is TGTGCCAGCAGCTTCCGCCAGGCAACTAATGAAAAACTGTTTTTT.

This clonotype was seen only a few times. The V and J genes are TRBV29-1 and TRBJ2-6; 8 bases line up with TRBD1. Germline assignment: CDR1 SQVTM and CDR2 ANQGSEA. CDR3 size: 14 residues. The J segment lost 10 bases and the V segment lost 5 bases, leaving 10 bases of the junction unmatched. The CDR3 reads CSVQGALESNVLTF. As DNA, the CDR3 is TGCAGCGTTCAGGGGGCGCTGGAATCTAACGTCCTGACTTTC. Full variable domain (remainder filled in from reference TRBV29-1 and TRBJ2-6): SAVISQKPSRDICQRGTSLTIQCQVDSQVTMMFWYRQQPGQSLTLIATANQGSEATYESGFVIDKFPISRPNLTFSTLTVSNMSPEDSSIYLCSVQGALESNVLTFGAGSRLTVL.

The CDR3 region has the DNA TGTGCCAGCAGTCCCCAAAACCGGGACAGTCAGTACTTC. Translated, it gives CASSPQNRDSQYF. The gene calls are TRBV6-5 and TRBJ2-7, with 7 bases fitting TRBD1. The CDR3 is 13 residues long. CDR1 and CDR2 from the germline V gene are MNHEY and SVGAGI. V shed 5 bases, J shed 10 bases, and the junction held 11 bases outside the gene matches.

The V and J genes are TRBV5-1 and TRBJ2-3; TRBD2 agrees at 12 bases. The V segment lost 4 bases and the J segment 4 bases; nucleotides outside the gene matches: 4. Germline V gene sequence: CDR1 SGHRS, CDR2 YFSETQ. The length of the CDR3 is 15 residues. The CDR3 loop reads CASSPTSGRPDTQYF. CDR3 coding DNA: TGCGCCAGCAGCCCAACTAGCGGGAGGCCAGATACGCAGTATTTT.

The chain carries TRBV29-1 and TRBJ2-2, with 7 bases that match TRBD2. The germline V gene encodes CDR1 SQVTM and CDR2 ANQGSEA. The CDR3 covers 14 residues. Trimming took 3 bases from V and 1 from J; bases not matched to a gene: 2. In DNA form, the CDR3 reads TGCAGCGTTGAGTCTAGCGGGAACACCGGGGAGCTGTTTTTT. This codes for CSVESSGNTGELFF.

The table lists this clonotype with a few counts. This sequence joins TRBV28 and TRBJ1-5; D unresolved. The CDR3 loop spans 16 amino acids. CDR1 MDHEN and CDR2 SYDVKM come from the germline V gene. The V gene lost 2 bases and the J gene lost 1 base, with 12 bases spanning the gap. In DNA, the CDR3 is TGTGCCAGCAGTTTAGAGGGCGGACGAAGCAATCAGCCCCAGCATTTT. The encoded protein is CASSLEGGRSNQPQHF.

This clonotype has at least ten counts. This chain uses TRBV7-9 with TRBJ2-7; 8 bases are shared with TRBD1. The CDR3 runs 17 residues. J was trimmed by 2 bases and V by 2 bases; bases with no gene match: 11. Germline V CDR1 and CDR2: SEHNR, FQNEAQ (reference sequence). CDR3 bases: TGTGCCAGCAGCTTAAGGACAGGGTTTCTATCGACCTACGAGCAGTACTTC. It encodes CASSLRTGFLSTYEQYF.

This clonotype came up a few times. The chain couples TRBV3-1 to TRBJ1-5; D ambiguous. V lost 1 base and J lost 7, with 5 bases in between. Germline CDR1 and CDR2: LGHDT and YNNKEL (reference sequence). The CDR3 has 12 amino acids. The CDR3 loop is CASSQGRQPQHF. The CDR3 bases are TGTGCCAGCAGCCAAGGGCGACAGCCCCAGCATTTT.

This clonotype has just a few counts. This chain connects TRBV29-1 to TRBJ1-2; D may be TRBD1 (6 bases). CDR1 SQVTM and CDR2 ANQGSEA come from the germline V gene. Trimming took off 0 bases at V and 7 bases at J, with 9 bases between the two ends. This CDR3 region has 12 residues. CDR3 protein: CSVEEQGAGYTF. In DNA, the CDR3 is TGCAGCGTTGAAGAACAGGGTGCTGGCTACACCTTC.

V and J are TRBV28 and TRBJ2-7; TRBD2 agrees at 7 bases. This CDR3 region has 16 residues. CDR1 is MDHEN, CDR2 SYDVKM, per germline. V lost 4 bases to trimming and J lost 0 bases; unmatched junction nucleotides: 9. CDR3: CASSSSTSRRSYEQYF. In DNA, the CDR3 is TGTGCCAGCAGTTCATCGACTAGCCGCCGCTCCTACGAGCAGTACTTC.

The chain couples TRBV20-1 to TRBJ1-6; 9 bases match TRBD1. This CDR3 is built from 15 residues. CDR1 DFQATT and CDR2 SNEGSKA come from the germline V gene (reference sequence). The junction had 4 bases not matched to a gene; V was cut back by 0 bases and J by 7 bases. CDR3 nucleotides: TGCAGTGCTAGAGAGGGACAGGGTCGGAATTCACCCCTCCACTTT. Amino acids: CSAREGQGRNSPLHF.